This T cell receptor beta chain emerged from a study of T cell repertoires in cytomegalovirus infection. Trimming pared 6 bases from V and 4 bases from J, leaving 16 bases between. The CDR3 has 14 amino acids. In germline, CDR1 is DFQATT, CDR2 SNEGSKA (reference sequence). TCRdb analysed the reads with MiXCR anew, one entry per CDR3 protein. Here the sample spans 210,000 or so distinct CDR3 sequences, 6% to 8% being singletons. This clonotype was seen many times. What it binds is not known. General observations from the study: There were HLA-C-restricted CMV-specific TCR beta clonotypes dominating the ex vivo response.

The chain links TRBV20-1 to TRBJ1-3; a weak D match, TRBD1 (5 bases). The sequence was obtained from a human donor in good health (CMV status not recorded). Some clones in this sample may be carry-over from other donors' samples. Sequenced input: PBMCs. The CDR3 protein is CSAREGTAGNTIYF. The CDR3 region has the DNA TGCAGTGCAAGGGAGGGGACTGCAGGAAACACCATATATTTT.